The text below deals with one TCR beta chain. The antigen is undetermined. The treatment denotes: some 19 received Ad26.COV2.S at low or high dose, single or two shots; a few received placebo; per-sample allocation not given. Following the first vaccine or placebo injection, samples were taken on day 63. The table came from immunoSEQ multiplex PCR; TCRdb's copy has only in-frame clones and leaves some out. The data contain hundreds of thousands of clones, about 88% of them singletons. Trimming removed 0 bases at V and 7 bases at J, with 10 bases between. Germline V CDR1 and CDR2: SGHNT, YYREEE (reference sequence). The CDR3 contains 13 residues. This specimen comes from a study of Ad26.COV2.S vaccination and SARS-CoV-2 variants. Findings and limits, study-wide: Breadth, reportedly substantial, characterized the spike-specific CD8+ and CD4+ T cell responses after vaccination. Vaccine and placebo recipients had comparable breadth of non-spike TCRs. Total T cell responses, in the TCR breadth and depth analyses, may have been underestimated.

The chain uses TRBV5-4 and TRBJ1-2; D remains ambiguous. This sample comprised peripheral blood, obtained in a trial of Ad26.COV2.S vaccine versus placebo. This TCR was sampled from a person between 18 and 60 years old who received the Ad26.COV2.S COVID-19 vaccine or a placebo. The CDR3 sequence: CASSLERDRGYTF. CDR3 coding DNA: TGTGCCAGCAGCTTGGAAAGGGATCGTGGCTACACCTTC.